This TCR beta chain appears in the sequencing data of a study of T-cell reconstitution after alpha-beta-depleted transplantation in children. Trimming shortened V by 8 bases and J by 2 bases, and 12 bases separated the two germline ends. CDR3 length: 13 amino acids. Preparation of the TCRbeta library used unique molecular identifiers. MiXCR, applied by TCRdb to the PCR reads, yields one record per CDR3 protein. The table lists some 300,000 distinct CDR3 sequences, roughly 9.1% of them singletons. The V gene is TRBV12-3 or TRBV12-4, the J gene TRBJ2-5, with D possibly matching TRBD2 (6 bases). Sequencing used PBMCs, obtained before TCRalphabeta/CD19-depleted stem cell transplant. The receptor's source is a boy under two years old with acute myeloid leukemia, due to receive a stem cell transplant. CDR3 DNA: TGTGCCAGCGCACTGGCGGGGCAAGAGACCCAGTACTTC. Protein sequence: CASALAGQETQYF.